The TCR beta chain under discussion was sequenced for a study of blood T cell repertoires in COVID-19. The overall study: Acute and convalescent COVID-19 samples came from the United States, Italy and Spain.

TCRdb keeps only in-frame clones here, not all; method: immunoSEQ multiplex PCR. The data show about 150,000 clones, 87% seen once. V lost 3 bases to trimming and J lost 0 bases, with 6 bases between them. The CDR3 is made up of 15 amino acids. In germline, CDR1 is SGHNT, CDR2 YENEEA. Specimen: peripheral blood. The clonotype originates from a human donor in a cohort sampled during active COVID-19. V usage is TRBV11-3 and J usage is TRBJ2-6; the D gene is possibly TRBD2 (6 bases). CDR3 nucleotide sequence: TGTGCCAGCAGCTTGGGGGGCTCTGGGGCCAACGTCCTGACTTTC. The encoded protein is CASSLGGSGANVLTF.